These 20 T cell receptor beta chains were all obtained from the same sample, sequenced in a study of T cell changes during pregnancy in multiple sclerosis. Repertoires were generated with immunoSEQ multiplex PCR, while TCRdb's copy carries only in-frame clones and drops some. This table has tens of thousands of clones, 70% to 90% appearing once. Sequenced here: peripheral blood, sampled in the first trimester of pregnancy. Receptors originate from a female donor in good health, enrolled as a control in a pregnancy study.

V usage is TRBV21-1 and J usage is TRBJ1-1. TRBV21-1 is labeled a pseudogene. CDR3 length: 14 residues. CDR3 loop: CANKKEGKNTEAFF. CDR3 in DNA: TGTGCCAACAAGAAGGAGGGGAAGAACACTGAAGCTTTCTTT.

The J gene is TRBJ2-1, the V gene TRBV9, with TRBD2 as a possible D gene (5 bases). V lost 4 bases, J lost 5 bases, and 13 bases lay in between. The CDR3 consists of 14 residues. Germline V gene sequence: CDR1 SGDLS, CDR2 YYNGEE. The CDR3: CASSPYERHNEQFF. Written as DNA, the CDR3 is TGTGCCAGCAGCCCTTACGAGCGGCACAATGAGCAGTTCTTC.

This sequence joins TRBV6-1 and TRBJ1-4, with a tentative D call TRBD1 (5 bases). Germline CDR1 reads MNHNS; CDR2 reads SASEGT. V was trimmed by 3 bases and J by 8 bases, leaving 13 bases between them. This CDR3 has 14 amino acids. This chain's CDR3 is CASSDRRGEEKLFF. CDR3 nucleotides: TGTGCCAGCAGTGATAGGAGGGGCGAGGAAAAACTGTTTTTT.

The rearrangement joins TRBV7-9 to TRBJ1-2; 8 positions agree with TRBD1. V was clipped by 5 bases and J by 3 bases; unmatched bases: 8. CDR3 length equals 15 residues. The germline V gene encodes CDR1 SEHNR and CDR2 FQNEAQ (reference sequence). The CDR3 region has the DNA TGTGCCAGCAGCCCTACCTTGGACAGGGACTATGGCTACACCTTC. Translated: CASSPTLDRDYGYTF.

The DNA of the CDR3 is TGTGCCAGCTCACCAAGCTCGGTCTCTGGAAACACCATATATTTT. As protein: CASSPSSVSGNTIYF. The chain employs TRBV18 and TRBJ1-3, with D unresolved. Per germline, CDR1 KGHSH and CDR2 LQKENI. The CDR3 is 15 residues long. V lost 2 bases to trimming and J lost 0 bases, with 8 bases between them.

CDR3 protein: CASSWGDRVTEKLFF. In nucleotides, the CDR3 is TGTGCCAGCAGCTGGGGGGACAGGGTTACCGAAAAACTGTTTTTT. The chain employs TRBV7-2 and TRBJ1-4; the match to TRBD1 covers 9 bases. CDR1 is SGHTA and CDR2 is FQGNSA in the germline V gene. The V and J ends lost 4 bases and 8 bases, in that order; junction bases with no gene match: 8. The CDR3 length is 15 residues.

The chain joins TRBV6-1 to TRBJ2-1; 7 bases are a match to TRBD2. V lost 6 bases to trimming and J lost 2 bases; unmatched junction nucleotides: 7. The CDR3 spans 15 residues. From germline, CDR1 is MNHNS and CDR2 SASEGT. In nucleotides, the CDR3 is TGTGCCAGCAGCGTGTGGGGGGGTACCTACAATGAGCAGTTCTTC. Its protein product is CASSVWGGTYNEQFF.

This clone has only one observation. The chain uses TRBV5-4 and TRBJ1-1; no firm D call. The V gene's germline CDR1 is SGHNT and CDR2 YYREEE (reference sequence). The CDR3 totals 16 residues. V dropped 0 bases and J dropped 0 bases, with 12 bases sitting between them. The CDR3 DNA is TGTGCCAGCAGCTTGGTGGCGGTCTCCATGAACACTGAAGCTTTCTTT. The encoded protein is CASSLVAVSMNTEAFF. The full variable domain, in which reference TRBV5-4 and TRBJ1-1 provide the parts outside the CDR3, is ETGVTQSPTHLIKTRGQQVTLRCSSQSGHNTVSWYQQALGQGPQFIFQYYREEENGRGNFPPRFSGLQFPNYSSELNVNALELDDSALYLCASSLVAVSMNTEAFFGQGTRLTVV.

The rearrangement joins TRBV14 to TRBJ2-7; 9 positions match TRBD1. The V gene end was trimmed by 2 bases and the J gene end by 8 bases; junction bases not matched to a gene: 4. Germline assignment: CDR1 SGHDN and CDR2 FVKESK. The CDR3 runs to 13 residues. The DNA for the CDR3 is TGTGCCAGCAGCCAAACCGGACAGGGGAAGCAGTACTTC. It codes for CASSQTGQGKQYF.

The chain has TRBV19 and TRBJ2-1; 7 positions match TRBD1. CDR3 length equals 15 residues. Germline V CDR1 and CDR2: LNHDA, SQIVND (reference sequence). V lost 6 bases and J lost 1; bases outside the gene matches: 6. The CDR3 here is CASSSGGVSYNEQFF. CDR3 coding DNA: TGTGCCAGTAGCTCAGGGGGTGTTTCCTACAATGAGCAGTTCTTC.

CDR3 nucleotide sequence: TGTGCCAGCAGCCTCGAACGGGGGAGCTCCTACAATGAGCAGTTCTTC. Its protein product is CASSLERGSSYNEQFF. This chain links TRBV11-3 with TRBJ2-1, with a possible D match to TRBD2 (6 bases). The CDR3 runs 16 residues. V gave up 5 bases and J gave up 0 bases, with 14 bases separating them. Germline CDR1 SGHNT, CDR2 YENEEA.

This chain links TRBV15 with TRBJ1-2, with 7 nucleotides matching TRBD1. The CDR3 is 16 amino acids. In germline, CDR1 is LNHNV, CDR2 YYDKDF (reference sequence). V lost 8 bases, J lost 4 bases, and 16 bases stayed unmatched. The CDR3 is CATGRLDWTGGYGYTF. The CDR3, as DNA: TGTGCCACCGGAAGACTCGACTGGACAGGAGGCTATGGCTACACCTTC.

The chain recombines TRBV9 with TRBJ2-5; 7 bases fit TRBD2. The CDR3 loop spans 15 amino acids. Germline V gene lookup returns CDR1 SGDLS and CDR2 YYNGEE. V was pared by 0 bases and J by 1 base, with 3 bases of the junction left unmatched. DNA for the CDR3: TGTGCCAGCAGCGTAGGTGGGGGGGGCCAAGAGACCCAGTACTTC. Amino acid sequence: CASSVGGGGQETQYF.

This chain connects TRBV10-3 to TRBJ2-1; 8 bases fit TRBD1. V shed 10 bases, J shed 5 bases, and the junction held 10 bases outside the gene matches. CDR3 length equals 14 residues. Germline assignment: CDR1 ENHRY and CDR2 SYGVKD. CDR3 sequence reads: CATSSGQVNNEQFF. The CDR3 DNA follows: TGTGCCACTTCTTCGGGACAGGTAAACAATGAGCAGTTCTTC.

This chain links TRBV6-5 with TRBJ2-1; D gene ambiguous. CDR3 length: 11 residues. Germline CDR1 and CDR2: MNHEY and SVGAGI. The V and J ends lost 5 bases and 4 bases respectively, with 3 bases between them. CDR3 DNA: TGTGCCAGCAGTCGGTACAATGAGCAGTTCTTC. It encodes CASSRYNEQFF.

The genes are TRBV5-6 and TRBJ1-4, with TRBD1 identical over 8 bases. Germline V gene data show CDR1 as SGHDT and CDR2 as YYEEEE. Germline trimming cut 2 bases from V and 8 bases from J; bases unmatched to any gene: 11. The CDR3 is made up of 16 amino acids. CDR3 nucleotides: TGTGCCAGCAGCTTTTATAAAGGACAGGGTAGGGAAAAACTGTTTTTT. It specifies CASSFYKGQGREKLFF.

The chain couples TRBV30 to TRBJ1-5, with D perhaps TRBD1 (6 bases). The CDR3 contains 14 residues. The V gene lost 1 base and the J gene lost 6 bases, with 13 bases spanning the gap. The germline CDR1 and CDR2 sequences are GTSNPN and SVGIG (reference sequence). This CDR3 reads CAWSGKGGGQPQHF. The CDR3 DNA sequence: TGTGCCTGGAGTGGGAAAGGGGGGGGTCAGCCCCAGCATTTT.

The CDR3 spells CASSVEGGGFEQYF. In DNA, the CDR3 is TGTGCCAGCAGCGTAGAGGGGGGGGGTTTCGAGCAGTACTTC. This chain connects TRBV9 to TRBJ2-7; a possible D gene is TRBD2 (7 bases). This CDR3 is built from 14 residues. The V gene lost 0 bases and the J gene lost 6 bases, with 13 bases spanning the gap. The germline V gene has CDR1 SGDLS and CDR2 YYNGEE.

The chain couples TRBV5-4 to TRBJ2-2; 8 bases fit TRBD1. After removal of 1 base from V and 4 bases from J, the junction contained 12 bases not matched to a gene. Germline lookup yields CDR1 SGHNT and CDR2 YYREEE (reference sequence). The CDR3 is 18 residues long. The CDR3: CASSLRQGAIAGTGELFF. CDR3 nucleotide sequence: TGTGCCAGCAGCTTGAGGCAGGGGGCGATCGCTGGCACCGGGGAGCTGTTTTTT. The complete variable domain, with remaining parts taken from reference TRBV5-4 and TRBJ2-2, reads ETGVTQSPTHLIKTRGQQVTLRCSSQSGHNTVSWYQQALGQGPQFIFQYYREEENGRGNFPPRFSGLQFPNYSSELNVNALELDDSALYLCASSLRQGAIAGTGELFFGEGSRLTVL.

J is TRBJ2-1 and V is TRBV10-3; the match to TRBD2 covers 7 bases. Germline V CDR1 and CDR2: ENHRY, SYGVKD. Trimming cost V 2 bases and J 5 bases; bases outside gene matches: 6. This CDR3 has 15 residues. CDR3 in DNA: TGTGCCATCAGTGAGAGCGGGGCTTTAGACAATGAGCAGTTCTTC. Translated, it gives CAISESGALDNEQFF.